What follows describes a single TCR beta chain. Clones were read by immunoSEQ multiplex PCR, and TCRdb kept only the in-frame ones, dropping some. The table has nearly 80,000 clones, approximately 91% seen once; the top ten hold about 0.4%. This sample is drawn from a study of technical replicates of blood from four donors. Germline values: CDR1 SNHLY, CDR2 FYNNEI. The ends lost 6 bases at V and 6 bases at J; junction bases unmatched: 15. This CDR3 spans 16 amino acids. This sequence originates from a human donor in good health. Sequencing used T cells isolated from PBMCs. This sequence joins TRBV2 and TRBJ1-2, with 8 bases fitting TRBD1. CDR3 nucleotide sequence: TGTGCCAGCAGCCCGAATACAGTAGACAGGGGAAATGGCTACACCTTC. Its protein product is CASSPNTVDRGNGYTF.